These 6 T cell receptor beta chains came from one sample sequenced in a study of T cells in Graves' hyperthyroidism and ophthalmopathy. TCR beta CDR3 regions were amplified from RNA transcripts. First-round RT-PCR with HTBI primers amplified the TCR CDR3 region. TCRdb recomputed calls from the multiplex PCR reads with MiXCR, one row per CDR3 protein. This table holds fewer than 450,000 distinct CDR3 sequences, roughly 15% found once. The sample taken for sequencing was blood. The receptor source for this set is a woman aged 60 to 75 with Graves' ophthalmopathy.

At least ten counts were recorded for this clonotype. The chain employs TRBV2 and TRBJ1-5; 8 positions agree with TRBD1. V lost 3 bases to trimming and J lost 2 bases; unmatched junction nucleotides: 3. CDR1 and CDR2 from the germline V gene are SNHLY and FYNNEI. This CDR3 is 15 amino acids long. The CDR3 loop reads CASSEQGAGNQPQHF. The CDR3 region has the DNA TGTGCCAGCAGTGAGCAGGGGGCCGGCAATCAGCCCCAGCATTTT.

This clonotype has at least ten counts. The chain carries TRBV7-3 and TRBJ2-5; 10 bases line up with TRBD1. Germline V gives CDR1 SGHTA, CDR2 FQGTGA. Germline trimming cut 2 bases from V and 8 bases from J; bases unmatched to any gene: 11. This CDR3 comprises 16 residues. The CDR3 sequence is CASSLGPSGTGETQYF. The CDR3 region has the DNA TGTGCCAGCAGCTTAGGGCCCTCCGGGACAGGGGAAACCCAGTACTTC.

This clonotype was observed a handful of times. This chain joins TRBV19 and TRBJ2-2; D remains ambiguous. This CDR3 has 13 amino acids. V was shortened by 1 base and J by 6 bases, with 6 bases between the two germline ends. CDR1 and CDR2 from the germline V gene are LNHDA and SQIVND (reference sequence). In DNA form, the CDR3 reads TGTGCCAGTAGTATAGTTGGGGCCGGGGAGCTGTTTTTT. It yields the protein CASSIVGAGELFF.

This clonotype was seen only a few times. This chain joins TRBV5-1 and TRBJ2-5, with D possibly being TRBD2 (5 bases). There are 14 residues in the CDR3. V lost 2 bases and J 4 bases, leaving 12 bases between the germline ends. From germline, CDR1 is SGHRS and CDR2 YFSETQ. CDR3 in amino acids: CASSFGDLGETQYF. CDR3 in DNA: TGCGCCAGCAGCTTCGGGGATTTAGGAGAGACCCAGTACTTC.

This clonotype was picked up many times. The chain combines TRBV20-1 with TRBJ1-5; no reliable D call. In germline, CDR1 is DFQATT, CDR2 SNEGSKA (reference sequence). There are 14 residues in the CDR3. Trimming shortened V by 1 base and J by 4 bases, and 11 bases separated the two germline ends. The CDR3 here is CSARVEVINQPQHF. CDR3 in DNA: TGCAGTGCTAGAGTCGAGGTGATTAATCAGCCCCAGCATTTT.

At least ten counts were recorded for this clonotype. This rearrangement joins TRBV28 to TRBJ2-5; D is unclear. V shed 5 bases and J shed 4 bases, with 14 bases lying between them. Germline V gene lookup returns CDR1 MDHEN and CDR2 SYDVKM. The CDR3 spans 14 residues. The CDR3 sequence: CASSPQDWRETQYF. The CDR3, as DNA: TGTGCCAGCAGTCCTCAGGATTGGCGAGAGACCCAGTACTTC.